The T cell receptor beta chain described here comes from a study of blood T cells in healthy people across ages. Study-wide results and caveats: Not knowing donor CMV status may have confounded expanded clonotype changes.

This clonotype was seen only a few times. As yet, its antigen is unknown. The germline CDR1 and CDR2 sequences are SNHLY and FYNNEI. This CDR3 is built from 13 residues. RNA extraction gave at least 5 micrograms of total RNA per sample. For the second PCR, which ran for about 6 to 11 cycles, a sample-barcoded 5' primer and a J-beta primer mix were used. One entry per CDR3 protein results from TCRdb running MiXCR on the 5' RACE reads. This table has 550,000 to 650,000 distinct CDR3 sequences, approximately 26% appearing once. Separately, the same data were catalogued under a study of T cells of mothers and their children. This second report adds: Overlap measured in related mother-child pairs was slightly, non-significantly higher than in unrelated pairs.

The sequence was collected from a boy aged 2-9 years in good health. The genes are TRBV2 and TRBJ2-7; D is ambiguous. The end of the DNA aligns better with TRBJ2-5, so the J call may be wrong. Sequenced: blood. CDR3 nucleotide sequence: TGTGCCAGCAGTGAAGAGCGCGGCGAGACCCAGTACTTC. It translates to CASSEERGETQYF.